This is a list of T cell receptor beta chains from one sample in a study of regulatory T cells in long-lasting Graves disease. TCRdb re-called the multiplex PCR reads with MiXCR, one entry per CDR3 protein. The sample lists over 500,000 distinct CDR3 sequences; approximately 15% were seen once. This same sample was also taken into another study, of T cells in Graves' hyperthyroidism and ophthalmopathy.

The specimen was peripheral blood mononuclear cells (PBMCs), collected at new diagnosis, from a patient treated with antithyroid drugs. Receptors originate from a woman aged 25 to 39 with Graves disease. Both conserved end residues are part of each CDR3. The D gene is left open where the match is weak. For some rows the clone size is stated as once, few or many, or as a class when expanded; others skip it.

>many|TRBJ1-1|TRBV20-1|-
TGCAGTGCTAGAGACCCTAAGACCCAGAACACTGAAGCTTTCTTT
CSARDPKTQNTEAFF
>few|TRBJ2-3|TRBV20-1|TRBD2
TGCAGTGCCCCCCGGCTAGCGGTTACAGATACGCAGTATTTT
CSAPRLAVTDTQYF
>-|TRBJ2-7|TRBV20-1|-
TGCAGTGCCCGACCGGGACTTACCTACGAGCAGTACTTC
CSARPGLTYEQYF
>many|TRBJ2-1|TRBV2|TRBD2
TGTGCCAGCAGTGAATCCGGACTAGCGGGAGTGGTTGAGCAGTTCTTC
CASSESGLAGVVEQFF
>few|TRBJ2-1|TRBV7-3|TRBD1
TGTGCCAGCAGCGTCGGGACAGGACTTTACAATGAGCAGTTCTTC
CASSVGTGLYNEQFF
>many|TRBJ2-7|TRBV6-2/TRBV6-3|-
TGTGCCAGCAGCAGCTTTTTGGACAGAACGGTCGAGCAGTACTTC
CASSSFLDRTVEQYF
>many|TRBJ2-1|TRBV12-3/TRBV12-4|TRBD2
TGTGCCAGCAGGTATAGCGGGAGCTCCTACAATGAGCAGTTCTTC
CASRYSGSSYNEQFF
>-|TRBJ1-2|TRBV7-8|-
TGTGCCAGCAGCTCCCGTCTGGGTAACTATGGCTACACCTTC
CASSSRLGNYGYTF
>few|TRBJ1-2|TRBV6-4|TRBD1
TGTGCCAGCAGAAACACAGGGGTAGCTAACTATGGCTACACCTTC
CASRNTGVANYGYTF
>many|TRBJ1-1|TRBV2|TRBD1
TGTGCCAGCAGATCCTCTTCCGGGACAGGGCCTGCTTTCTTT
CASRSSSGTGPAFF
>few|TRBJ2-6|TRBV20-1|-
TGCAGTGCTTCGGAATTTGGGGCCAACGTCCTGACTTTC
CSASEFGANVLTF
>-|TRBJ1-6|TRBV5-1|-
TGCGCCAGCAGCCTCTCCGGGCCGTATGGTTCACCCCTCCACTTT
CASSLSGPYGSPLHF
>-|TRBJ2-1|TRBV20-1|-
TGCAGTGCTAGAGAGGGTCGGGGCGCGCAAATTTACAATGAGCAGTTCTTC
CSAREGRGAQIYNEQFF
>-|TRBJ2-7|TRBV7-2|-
TGTGCCAGCAGCTTAGGCCCTTTCGGGGGTACCTACGAGCAGTACTTC
CASSLGPFGGTYEQYF
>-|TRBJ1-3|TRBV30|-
TGTGCCCGGGACGGGGGCGGAAACACCATATATTTT
CARDGGGNTIYF
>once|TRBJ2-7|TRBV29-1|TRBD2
TGCAGCGTAGGGACTAGCGGGAGGGATACCTACGAGCAGTACTTC
CSVGTSGRDTYEQYF
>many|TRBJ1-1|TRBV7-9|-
TGTGCCAGCAGCTTGGCCCGAGGCACTGAAGCTTTCTTT
CASSLARGTEAFF
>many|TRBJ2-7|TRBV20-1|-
TGCAGTGCGAGCCGACAGGGAGGCGAGCAGTACTTC
CSASRQGGEQYF
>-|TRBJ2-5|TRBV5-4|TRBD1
TGTGCCAGCAGCTTGAAGGCAGGGGGTGAGACCCAGTACTTC
CASSLKAGGETQYF
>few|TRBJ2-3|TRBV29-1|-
TGCAGCGTTGGCTTGGGCTATTTGACAGATACGCAGTATTTT
CSVGLGYLTDTQYF
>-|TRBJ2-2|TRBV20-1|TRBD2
TGCAGTGCTAGCCTAGCGGGAGTTGGGGAGCTGTTTTTT
CSASLAGVGELFF
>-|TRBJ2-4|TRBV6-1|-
TGTGCCAGCAGTAGTTCCAGGGAGGCCATTCAGTACTTC
CASSSSREAIQYF
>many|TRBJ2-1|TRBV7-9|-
TGTGCCAGCAGCCCAACGAGGGGGGATCCAATCGCCTACAATGAGCAGTTCTTC
CASSPTRGDPIAYNEQFF
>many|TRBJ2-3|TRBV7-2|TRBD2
TGTGCCAGCAGCAAGCGGGGCGGTAGCACAGATACGCAGTATTTT
CASSKRGGSTDTQYF
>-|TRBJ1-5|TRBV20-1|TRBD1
TGCAGTGCTAGACCCGGGACAGGGAACAATCAGCCCCAGCATTTT
CSARPGTGNNQPQHF
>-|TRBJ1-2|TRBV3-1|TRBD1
TGTGCCAGCAGCCAACCTGACAGGGCAAATGGCTACACCTTC
CASSQPDRANGYTF
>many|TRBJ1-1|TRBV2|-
TGTGCCACCCGGGACCCGAACACTGAAGCTTTCTTT
CATRDPNTEAFF
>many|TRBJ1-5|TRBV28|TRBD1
TGTGCCAGCAGCCGACAGGGGAATCAGCCCCAGCATTTT
CASSRQGNQPQHF
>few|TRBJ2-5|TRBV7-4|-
TGTGCCAGCAGCCCCCCCAGTGGGCGGGATGGAGAGACCCAGTACTTC
CASSPPSGRDGETQYF
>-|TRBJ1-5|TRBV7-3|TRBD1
TGTGCCAGCAGCGTTGGACAGGGAAATCGGCCCCAGCATTTT
CASSVGQGNRPQHF
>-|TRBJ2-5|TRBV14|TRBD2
TGTGCCAGCAGCCAACTTGCGGGAGCCCCGGAAGCCCAGTACTTC
CASSQLAGAPEAQYF
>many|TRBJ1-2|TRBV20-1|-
TGCAGTGCTAGAGAAGGGTCCTATGGCTACACCTTC
CSAREGSYGYTF
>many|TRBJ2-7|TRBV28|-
TGTGCCAGCAGCGGACCCAGGATGAACGGCGAGCAGTACTTC
CASSGPRMNGEQYF
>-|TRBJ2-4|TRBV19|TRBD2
TGTGCCAGTAGTAAACGGAAAGCGGGACTAGAGGACATTCAGTACTTC
CASSKRKAGLEDIQYF
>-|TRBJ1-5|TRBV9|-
TGTGCCAGCAGCGGTGGGCAGAATAGCAATCAGCCCCAGCATTTT
CASSGGQNSNQPQHF
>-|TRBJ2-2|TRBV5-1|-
TGCGCCAGCAGCTTGGTCCCAGCCACCGGGGAGCTGTTTTTT
CASSLVPATGELFF
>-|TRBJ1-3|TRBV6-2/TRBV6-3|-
TGTGCCAGCAGTTATGAGATTCCGGGGAACTCTGGAAACACCATATATTTT
CASSYEIPGNSGNTIYF
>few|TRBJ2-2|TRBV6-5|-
TGTGCCAGCAGTTACGGGAGAACCAACACCGGGGAGCTGTTTTTT
CASSYGRTNTGELFF
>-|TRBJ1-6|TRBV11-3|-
TGTGCCAGCAGCTTAATTCTCGGTCGACCGGTCGGGGGAACGGCCAGGTCACCCCTCCACTTT
CASSLILGRPVGGTARSPLHF
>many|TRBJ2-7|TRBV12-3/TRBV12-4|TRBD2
TGTGCCAGCAGCCTAGCGGGAATGTCCTACGAGCAGTACTTC
CASSLAGMSYEQYF
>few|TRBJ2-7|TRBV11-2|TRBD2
TGTGCCAGCAGCTTAGTTGGTGGCGGGAGTAGTTACGAGCAGTACTTC
CASSLVGGGSSYEQYF
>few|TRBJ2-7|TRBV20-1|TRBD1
TGCAGTGCTCACCGGGACAGGGCCTACGAGCAGTACTTC
CSAHRDRAYEQYF
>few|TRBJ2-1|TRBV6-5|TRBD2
TGTGCCAGCAGTTCACTAGCGACCAGCTCCTACAATGAGCAGTTCTTC
CASSSLATSSYNEQFF
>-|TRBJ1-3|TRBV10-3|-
TGTGCCATCAGTAAAGGGACCGACTCTGGAAACACCATATATTTT
CAISKGTDSGNTIYF
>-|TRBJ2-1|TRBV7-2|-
TGTGCCAGCAGCTTAGCCAACTACTACAATGAGCAGTTCTTC
CASSLANYYNEQFF
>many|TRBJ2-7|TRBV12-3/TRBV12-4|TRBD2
TGTGCCAGCAGTTTTATACTAGCGGGAGGAGGTTACGAGCAGTACTTC
CASSFILAGGGYEQYF
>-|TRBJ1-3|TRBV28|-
TGTGCCAGCAGTTCCTTCTTGAGGAACACCATATATTTT
CASSSFLRNTIYF
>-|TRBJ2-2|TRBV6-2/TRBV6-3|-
TGTGCCAGCCGTCCCGCGGCCGGGGAGCTGTTTTTT
CASRPAAGELFF
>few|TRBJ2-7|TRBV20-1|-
TGCAGTGCTACTGGTTCCTACGAGCAGTACTTC
CSATGSYEQYF
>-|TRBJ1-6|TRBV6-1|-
TGTGCCAGCAGTGAGGTTCGACAGGACCTTTCACCCCTCCACTTT
CASSEVRQDLSPLHF
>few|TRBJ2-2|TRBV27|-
TGTGCCAGCAGTGCCTGGGCGACCGGGGAGCTGTTTTTT
CASSAWATGELFF
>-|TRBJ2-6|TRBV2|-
TGTGCCAGCAGGGCAGAAACTGGGGCCAACGTCCTGACTTTC
CASRAETGANVLTF
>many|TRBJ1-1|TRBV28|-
TGTGCCAGCAGTCCTCTCGGGGGGCAGGCCACTGAAGCTTTCTTT
CASSPLGGQATEAFF
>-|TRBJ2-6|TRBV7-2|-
TGTGCCAGCAGCTTAGCAGGGACTGCCCTCTCTGGGGCCAACGTCCTGACTTTC
CASSLAGTALSGANVLTF
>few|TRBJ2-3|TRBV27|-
TGTGCCAGCAGTTCTCAGGGGATCGGCACAGATACGCAGTATTTT
CASSSQGIGTDTQYF
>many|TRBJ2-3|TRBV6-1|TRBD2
TGTGCCAGCAGTACCCAGACTAGCCGAAATACGCAGTATTTT
CASSTQTSRNTQYF
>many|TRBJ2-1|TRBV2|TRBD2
TGTGCCAGCAGCGGCGGGACTAGCGGGATGATCAATGAGCAGTTCTTC
CASSGGTSGMINEQFF